This section outlines one TCR beta chain sequence together with its context. The target antigen is unknown. The CDR3 covers 15 residues. V shed 1 base and J 2 bases; nucleotides not matched to a gene: 3. The germline gives CDR1 MGHRA, CDR2 YSYEKL. 13 Jbeta primers and 60 Vbeta primers were used for the PCR. Assay: immunoSEQ multiplex PCR; the TCRdb copy retains only in-frame clones and omits some. This sample has about 120,000 clones, with 70% to 80% found just once. The source of the sample is a study of cytomegalovirus exposure and HLA in healthy donors. General study points: In most subjects, TCR beta sequences reportedly gave accurate predictions of HLA-A and HLA-B alleles. Earlier results showed most TCR beta V segments being productive about 87% or about 30% of the time.

Regarding donors, all were healthy bone marrow donors. Input material: PBMCs. The receptor's source is a middle-aged woman in good health and CMV-seropositive. The rearrangement uses TRBV4-1 and TRBJ1-2; 8 nucleotides match TRBD1. CDR3 sequence (DNA): TGCGCCAGCAGCCAAGCAGGGGGCCTGAACTATGGCTACACCTTC. It specifies CASSQAGGLNYGYTF.